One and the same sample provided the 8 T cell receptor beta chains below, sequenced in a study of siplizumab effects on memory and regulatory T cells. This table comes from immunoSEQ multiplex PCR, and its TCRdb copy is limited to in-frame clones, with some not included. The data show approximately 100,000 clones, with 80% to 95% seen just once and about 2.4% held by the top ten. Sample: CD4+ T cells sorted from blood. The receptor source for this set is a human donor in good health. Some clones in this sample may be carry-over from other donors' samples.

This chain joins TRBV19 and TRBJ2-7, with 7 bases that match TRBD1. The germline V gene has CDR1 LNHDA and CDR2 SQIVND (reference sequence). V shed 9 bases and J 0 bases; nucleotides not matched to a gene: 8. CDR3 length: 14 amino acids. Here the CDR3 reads CARTLDRRSYEQYF. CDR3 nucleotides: TGTGCCAGGACCCTGGACAGGCGCTCCTACGAGCAGTACTTC.

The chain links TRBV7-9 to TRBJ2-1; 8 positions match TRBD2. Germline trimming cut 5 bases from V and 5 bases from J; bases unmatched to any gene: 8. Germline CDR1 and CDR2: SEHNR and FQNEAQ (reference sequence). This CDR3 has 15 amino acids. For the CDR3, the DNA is TGTGCCAGCAGCCTACTAGCGGCATCAAACAATGAGCAGTTCTTC. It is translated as CASSLLAASNNEQFF.

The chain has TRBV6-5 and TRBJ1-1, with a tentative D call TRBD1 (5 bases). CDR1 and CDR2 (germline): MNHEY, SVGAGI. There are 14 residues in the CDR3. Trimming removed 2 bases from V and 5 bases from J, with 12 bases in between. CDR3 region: CASSYQGWETEAFF. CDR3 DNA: TGTGCCAGCAGTTACCAGGGTTGGGAGACTGAAGCTTTCTTT.

The CDR3 sequence: CASRDFPSSYEQYF. The CDR3 DNA is TGTGCCAGCCGGGACTTTCCGAGCTCCTACGAGCAGTACTTC. J is TRBJ2-7 and V is TRBV11-2; D might be TRBD2 (6 bases). V lost 8 bases and J lost 0, with 14 bases in between. The length of the CDR3 is 14 residues. CDR1 and CDR2 from the germline V gene are SGHAT and FQNNGV.

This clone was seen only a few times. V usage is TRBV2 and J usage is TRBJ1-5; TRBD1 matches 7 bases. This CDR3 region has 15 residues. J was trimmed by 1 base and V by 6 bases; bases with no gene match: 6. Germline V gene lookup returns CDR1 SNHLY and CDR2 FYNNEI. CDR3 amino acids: CASRQTGSSNQPQHF. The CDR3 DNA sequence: TGTGCCAGCAGACAGACAGGGTCCAGCAATCAGCCCCAGCATTTT. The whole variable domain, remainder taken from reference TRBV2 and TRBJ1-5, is EPEVTQTPSHQVTQMGQEVILRCVPISNHLYFYWYRQILGQKVEFLVSFYNNEISEKSEIFDDQFSVERPDGSNFTLKIRSTKLEDSAMYFCASRQTGSSNQPQHFGDGTRLSIL.

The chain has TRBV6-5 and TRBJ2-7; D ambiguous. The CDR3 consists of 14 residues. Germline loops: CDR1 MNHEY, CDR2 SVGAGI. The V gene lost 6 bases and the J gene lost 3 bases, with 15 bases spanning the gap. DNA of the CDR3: TGTGCCAGCAGCCCGACGAGGAAGAACTACGAGCAGTACTTC. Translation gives CASSPTRKNYEQYF.

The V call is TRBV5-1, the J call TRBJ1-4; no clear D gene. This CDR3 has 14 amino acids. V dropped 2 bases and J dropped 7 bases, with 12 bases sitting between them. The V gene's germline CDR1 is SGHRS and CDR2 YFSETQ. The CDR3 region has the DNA TGCGCCAGCAGCTTCACCAATTGGAGTGAAAAACTGTTTTTT. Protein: CASSFTNWSEKLFF. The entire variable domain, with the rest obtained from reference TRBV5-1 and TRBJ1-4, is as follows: KAGVTQTPRYLIKTRGQQVTLSCSPISGHRSVSWYQQTPGQGLQFLFEYFSETQRNKGNFPGRFSGRQFSNSRSEMNVSTLELGDSALYLCASSFTNWSEKLFFGSGTQLSVL.

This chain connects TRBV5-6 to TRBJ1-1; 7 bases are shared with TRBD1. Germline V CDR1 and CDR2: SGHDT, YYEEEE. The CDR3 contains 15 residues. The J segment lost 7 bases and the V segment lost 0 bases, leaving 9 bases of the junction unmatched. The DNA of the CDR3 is TGTGCCAGCAGCTTGGCCACAGGGGTGTCGGGTGAAGCTTTCTTT. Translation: CASSLATGVSGEAFF.